Below, 13 T cell receptor beta chains from the same sample are listed, as sequenced in a study of T cells after yellow fever vaccination. TCRdb processed the 5' RACE reads anew with MiXCR; each CDR3 protein has one entry. Of 500,000 to 650,000 distinct CDR3 sequences in the sample, 9% to 15% were seen once. This material consisted of PBMCs, taken on the day of the yellow fever booster vaccination. These TCRs come from a man younger than 40 who received the YFV17D yellow fever vaccine.

The chain couples TRBV29-1 to TRBJ2-7; D not resolved. Germline V CDR1 and CDR2: SQVTM, ANQGSEA. This CDR3 has 15 amino acids. With 4 bases removed from V and 2 bases from J, the gap between germline ends came to 18 bases. The CDR3 region is CSVGEGYFAPYEQYF. CDR3 nucleotides: TGCAGCGTTGGAGAAGGGTACTTCGCCCCCTACGAGCAGTACTTC.

The rearrangement uses TRBV2 and TRBJ1-5; maybe TRBD1 (5 bases). The CDR3 sequence is 14 residues long. Trimming stripped 11 bases from V and 2 bases from J, with 16 bases between. Germline V gene lookup returns CDR1 SNHLY and CDR2 FYNNEI. CDR3 coding DNA: TGTGCCCTCAGGGCAGGGCTTGGCAATCAGCCCCAGCATTTT. It yields the protein CALRAGLGNQPQHF.

The chain recombines TRBV6-2 or TRBV6-3 with TRBJ2-3; 8 nucleotides align to TRBD2. Germline loops: CDR1 MNHEY, CDR2 SVGEGT. V shed 2 bases, J shed 0 bases, and the junction held 7 bases outside the gene matches. The CDR3 covers 17 residues. The CDR3 bases are TGTGCCAGCAGTTACCCTTTAGCGGGAAGAAGCACAGATACGCAGTATTTT. Residues: CASSYPLAGRSTDTQYF.

This clonotype was detected only a few times. This chain joins TRBV27 and TRBJ2-7, with 8 bases matching TRBD2. V lost 0 bases, J lost 1 base, and 14 bases stayed unmatched. The germline V gene has CDR1 MNHEY and CDR2 SMNVEV (reference sequence). The CDR3 is 19 residues long. The CDR3 nucleotides are TGTGCCAGCAGTTTATCGTTGGCGGTTAGCGGGACTTTTTCCTACGAGCAGTACTTC. Translating gives CASSLSLAVSGTFSYEQYF.

This clonotype has just a few counts. The chain recombines TRBV5-1 with TRBJ1-2, with D unresolved. Per germline, CDR1 SGHRS and CDR2 YFSETQ. Between the trimmed V and J ends, which lost 0 bases and 0 bases, there was a span of 18 bases. This CDR3 is built from 18 residues. This CDR3 reads CASSLGHWTHAANYGYTF. The CDR3 DNA follows: TGCGCCAGCAGCTTGGGACATTGGACTCACGCTGCTAACTATGGCTACACCTTC.

This chain uses TRBV5-1 with TRBJ2-3; TRBD2 agrees at 11 bases. CDR1 is SGHRS, CDR2 YFSETQ, per germline. The junction had 12 bases not matched to a gene; V was cut back by 0 bases and J by 15 bases. The CDR3 extends over 15 amino acids. DNA for the CDR3: TGCGCCAGCAGCTTGGAAGTTACTAGCGGGGGCCAGTGTTATTTT. This translates into CASSLEVTSGGQCYF.

The sample holds a few counts of this clonotype. The chain links TRBV6-2 or TRBV6-3 to TRBJ2-1, with D perhaps TRBD2 (6 bases). This CDR3 comprises 12 residues. The V gene's germline CDR1 is MNHEY and CDR2 SVGEGT. Trimming removed 8 bases at V and 16 bases at J, with 21 bases between. CDR3 coding DNA: TGTGCCAGCGGCCTCTTAGCGGAGTGGGCTTTCTTC. Translating it yields CASGLLAEWAFF.

CDR3 residues: CSARPGMNTEAFF. The CDR3 DNA is TGCAGTGCTAGGCCCGGTATGAACACTGAAGCTTTCTTT. The chain links TRBV20-1 to TRBJ1-1; D is unclear. V was cut by 3 bases and J by 0 bases, with 8 bases left in between. This CDR3 region has 13 residues. Germline V gene data show CDR1 as DFQATT and CDR2 as SNEGSKA (reference sequence).

The chain combines TRBV5-4 with TRBJ2-5; possibly TRBD2 for D (5 bases). V was shortened by 0 bases and J by 7 bases, with 16 bases between the two germline ends. Germline lookup yields CDR1 SGHNT and CDR2 YYREEE (reference sequence). The length of the CDR3 is 15 residues. The CDR3 spells CASSLALEGSGTQYF. The CDR3 bases are TGTGCCAGCAGCTTGGCCCTAGAGGGTTCGGGGACCCAGTACTTC.

This clonotype was recorded a few times. The chain is built from TRBV10-3 and TRBJ2-7; D is uncertain. V shed 2 bases and J shed 3 bases, with 8 bases lying between them. CDR3 length equals 13 residues. CDR1 is ENHRY and CDR2 is SYGVKD in the germline V gene. The CDR3, as DNA: TGTGCCATCAGTGAGCTACAGATCTACGAGCAGTACTTC. Translating gives CAISELQIYEQYF.

Regarding this clonotype: The junction and the germline gene differ at one end; a read error may be behind it. The chain is built from TRBV6-1 and TRBJ2-3; 8 positions match TRBD2. There are 16 residues in the CDR3. Germline CDR1 and CDR2: MNHNS and SASEGT. CDR3 DNA: TGTGACAGCAGTGTTCCGGGAGGGCCCCAAGCAGATACGCAGTATTTT. Translation gives CDSSVPGGPQADTQYF.

This clonotype occurred a few times. This sequence joins TRBV5-1 and TRBJ2-1; D uncertain. CDR3 length: 16 residues. Germline loops: CDR1 SGHRS, CDR2 YFSETQ. Trimming removed 0 bases at V and 0 bases at J, with 10 bases between. CDR3 residues: CASSLAALSSYNEQFF. In DNA, the CDR3 is TGCGCCAGCAGCTTGGCCGCCCTCTCCTCCTACAATGAGCAGTTCTTC.

This clonotype was recorded a few times. The chain is built from TRBV20-1 and TRBJ2-7, with 7 bases aligning to TRBD2. The CDR3 runs to 13 residues. Germline V gene lookup returns CDR1 DFQATT and CDR2 SNEGSKA (reference sequence). The V gene end was trimmed by 5 bases and the J gene end by 2 bases; junction bases not matched to a gene: 6. CDR3 region: CSALAGITYEQYF. The CDR3 DNA reads as TGCAGTGCTTTAGCGGGTATAACCTACGAGCAGTACTTC.